This TCR beta chain was profiled in a study of OX40 agonist ivuxolimab in advanced cancers. Repertoires were generated with immunoSEQ multiplex PCR, while TCRdb's copy carries only in-frame clones and drops some. The sample includes 50,000 to 70,000 clones, 75% to 90% of them seen just once. This CDR3 is built from 14 residues. The germline V gene encodes CDR1 MNHEY and CDR2 SMNVEV (reference sequence). V was shortened by 3 bases and J by 5 bases, with 14 bases between the two germline ends. The material was CD4+ or CD8+ T cells sorted from blood, obtained in a trial of the OX40 agonist ivuxolimab. This receptor was identified in an adult with an advanced solid tumor such as melanoma, head and neck, liver or kidney cancer. V usage is TRBV27 and J usage is TRBJ2-7; the D gene could be TRBD1 or TRBD2 (5 bases each). Here the CDR3 reads CASSFWGSRNEQYF. CDR3 nucleotides: TGTGCCAGCAGTTTTTGGGGGTCAAGGAACGAGCAGTACTTC.